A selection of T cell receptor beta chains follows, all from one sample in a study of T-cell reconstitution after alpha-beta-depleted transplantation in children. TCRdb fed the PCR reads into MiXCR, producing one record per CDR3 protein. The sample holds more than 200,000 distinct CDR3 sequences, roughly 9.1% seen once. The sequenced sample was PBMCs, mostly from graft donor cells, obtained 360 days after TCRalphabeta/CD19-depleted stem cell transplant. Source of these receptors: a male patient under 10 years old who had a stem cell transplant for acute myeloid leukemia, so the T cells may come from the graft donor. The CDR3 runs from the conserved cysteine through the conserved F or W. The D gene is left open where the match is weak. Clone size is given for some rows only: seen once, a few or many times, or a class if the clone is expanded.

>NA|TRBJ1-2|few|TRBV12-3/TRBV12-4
TGTGCCAGCAGTTTCCACAGGAGGAAGGGGTATGGCTACACCTTC
CASSFHRRKGYGYTF
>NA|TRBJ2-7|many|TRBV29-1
TGCAGCGTTGAAGGAGGTCCAGGGGACGAGCAGTACTTC
CSVEGGPGDEQYF
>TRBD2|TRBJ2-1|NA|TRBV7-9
TGTGCCAGCAGCGTCCGGTTGACTAGCGGGATGTCAAATGAGCAGTTCTTC
CASSVRLTSGMSNEQFF
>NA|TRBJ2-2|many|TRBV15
TGTGCCACCAGCAGAGTTCCCGTGAGCGGCAACGCGAACACCGGGGAGCTGTTTTTT
CATSRVPVSGNANTGELFF
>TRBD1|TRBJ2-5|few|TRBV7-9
TGTGCCAGCAGCTCGGGGACAGGGAATCTTTTCCAAGAGACCCAGTACTTC
CASSSGTGNLFQETQYF
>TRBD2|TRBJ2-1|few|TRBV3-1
TGTGCCAGCAGACCAAGCGGGAGAAAGGGGAATGAGCAGTTCTTC
CASRPSGRKGNEQFF
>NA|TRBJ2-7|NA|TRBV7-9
TGTGCCAGCAGCTTATTGCCGTGGGGGAACTACGAGCAGTACTTC
CASSLLPWGNYEQYF
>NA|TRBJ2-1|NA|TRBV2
TGTGCCAGCACTGCTGTTAGCTCCTACAATGAGCAGTTCTTC
CASTAVSSYNEQFF
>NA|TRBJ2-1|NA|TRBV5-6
TGTGCCAGCAGCTACTCCGGGACACGATACAATGAGCAGTTCTTC
CASSYSGTRYNEQFF
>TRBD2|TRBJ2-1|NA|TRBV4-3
TGCGCCAGCAGCCACGGACTAGTTCGGAATGAGCAGTTCTTC
CASSHGLVRNEQFF
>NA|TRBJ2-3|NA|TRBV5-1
TGCGCCAGCAGCCGGGCTCATGTTTCGAGCACAGATACGCAGTATTTT
CASSRAHVSSTDTQYF
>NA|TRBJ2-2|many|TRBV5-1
TGCGCCAGCAGCTTTTTGGGGGCTATCGGGGAGCTGTTTTTT
CASSFLGAIGELFF
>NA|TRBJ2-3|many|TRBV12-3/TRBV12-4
TGTGCCAGCTTTGAGATAAGCACAGATACGCAGTATTTT
CASFEISTDTQYF
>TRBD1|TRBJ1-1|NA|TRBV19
TGTGCCAGTAGTCCGGTAGGGGGCTCAAGCACTGAAGCTTTCTTT
CASSPVGGSSTEAFF
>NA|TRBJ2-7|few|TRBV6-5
TGTGCCAGCAGTTACGGGGGGAGAGAGTACGAGCAGTACTTC
CASSYGGREYEQYF
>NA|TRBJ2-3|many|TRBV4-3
TGCGCCAGCAGCTTAGGCGGGGTTAGCACAGATACGCAGTATTTT
CASSLGGVSTDTQYF
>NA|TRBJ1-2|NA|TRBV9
TGTGCCAGCAGCGTAGAGGGGAAAGGGGCCTATGGCTACACCTTC
CASSVEGKGAYGYTF
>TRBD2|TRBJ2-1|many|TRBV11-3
TGTGCCAGCAGCTTAGGCGGGAGACGTGAGCAGTTCTTC
CASSLGGRREQFF
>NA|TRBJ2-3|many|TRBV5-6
TGTGCCAGCAGCGGCGGCGGGGGCACAGATACGCAGTATTTT
CASSGGGGTDTQYF
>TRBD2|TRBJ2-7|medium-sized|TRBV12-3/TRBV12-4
TGTGCCAGCAGTGACAATAGCGGGAGAGACTACGAGCAGTACTTC
CASSDNSGRDYEQYF
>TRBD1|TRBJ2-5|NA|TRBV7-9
TGTGCCAGCAGCAGAGGGACAGAAGAGACCCAGTACTTC
CASSRGTEETQYF
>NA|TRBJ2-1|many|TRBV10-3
TGTGCCATCAGTGGTCCTGTTCAGGACCCCATCGTGTGGAGTGAGCAGTTCTTC
CAISGPVQDPIVWSEQFF
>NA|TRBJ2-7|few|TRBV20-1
TGCAGTGCTAGAGGTTTCAACTCCTACGAGCAGTACTTC
CSARGFNSYEQYF
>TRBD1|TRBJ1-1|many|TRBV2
TGTGCCAGCAGTCCGGGACAGGGACCCACTGAAGCTTTCTTT
CASSPGQGPTEAFF
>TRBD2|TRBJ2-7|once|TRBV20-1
TGCAGTGCGCCAGGGACTAGCGACAACGAGCAGTACTTC
CSAPGTSDNEQYF
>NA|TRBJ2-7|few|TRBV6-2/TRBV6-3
TGTGCCAGCAGTTACCTCAAGGGGCGCCTGGGGGAGCAGTACTTC
CASSYLKGRLGEQYF
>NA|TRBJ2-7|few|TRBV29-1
TGCAGCGCCATCCCCTTCGGAAGCTACGAGCAGTACTTC
CSAIPFGSYEQYF
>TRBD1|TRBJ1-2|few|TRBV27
TGTGCCAGCAGTCCGATTCCCCCGGGACAGGACCTTTATGGCTACACCTTC
CASSPIPPGQDLYGYTF
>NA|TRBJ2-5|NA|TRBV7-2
TGTGCCAGCAGCTTAGTTGCGGGGACGGGGCCTGAGACCCAGTACTTC
CASSLVAGTGPETQYF
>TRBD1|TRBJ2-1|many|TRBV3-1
TGTGCCAGCAGCCTGGGACAGGGAGGCGATGAGCAGTTCTTC
CASSLGQGGDEQFF
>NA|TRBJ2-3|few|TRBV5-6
TGTGCCAGCAGCCCGGCTAGGGGCACAGATACGCAGTATTTT
CASSPARGTDTQYF
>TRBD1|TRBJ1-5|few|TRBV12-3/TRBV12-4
TGTGCCAGCAGTGCACCGGGACAGGGGCCTTATAGCAATCAGCCCCAGCATTTT
CASSAPGQGPYSNQPQHF
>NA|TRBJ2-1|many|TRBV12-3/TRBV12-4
TGTGCCAGCAGTTTAAATAAGAATGAGCAGTTCTTC
CASSLNKNEQFF
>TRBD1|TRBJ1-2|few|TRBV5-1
TGCGCCAGCAGCTTGCCCTGGACAGGCAACTATGGCTACACCTTC
CASSLPWTGNYGYTF
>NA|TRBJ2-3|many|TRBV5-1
TGCGCCAGCAGTCGGGCCGGGAGTTCGAGGAGCACAGATACGCAGTATTTT
CASSRAGSSRSTDTQYF